The 5 T cell receptor beta chains reported below all come from one sample, sequenced in a study of T cells after yellow fever vaccination. Each CDR3 protein gets one entry after TCRdb re-called the 5' RACE reads with MiXCR. The table lists some 68,000 distinct CDR3 sequences, about 6% of them singletons, with around 37% in the top ten. This sample comprised CD8+ T cells sorted from PBMCs, obtained about 49 days after the first yellow fever vaccination. These receptors came from a man between 18 and 29 years old who received the YFV17D yellow fever vaccine.

This clonotype was observed many times. CDR3 sequence reads: CASSVVGQYEQYV. CDR3 bases: TGTGCCAGCAGCGTAGTGGGACAGTACGAGCAGTACGTC. The chain employs TRBV9 and TRBJ2-7; 7 nucleotides align to TRBD1. This CDR3 is 13 amino acids long. After removal of 0 bases from V and 4 bases from J, the junction contained 1 base not matched to a gene. The germline CDR1 and CDR2 sequences are SGDLS and YYNGEE.

This chain uses TRBV29-1 with TRBJ2-5; D gene ambiguous. The V and J ends lost 8 bases and 5 bases respectively, with 12 bases between them. Per the germline V gene, CDR1 is SQVTM and CDR2 is ANQGSEA. The CDR3 runs 11 residues. This CDR3 is CSPGFGETQYF. The CDR3 nucleotides are TGCAGCCCCGGGTTTGGGGAGACCCAGTACTTC. Full variable domain (missing parts from reference TRBV29-1 and TRBJ2-5): SAVISQKPSRDICQRGTSLTIQCQVDSQVTMMFWYRQQPGQSLTLIATANQGSEATYESGFVIDKFPISRPNLTFSTLTVSNMSPEDSSIYLCSPGFGETQYFGPGTRLLVL.

In its sample, this clonotype was seen a few times. This chain connects TRBV7-9 to TRBJ2-1; TRBD2 matches 7 bases. The trim removed 7 bases at V and 2 bases at J, leaving 8 bases unmatched. Germline CDR1 is SEHNR and CDR2 is FQNEAQ (reference sequence). The CDR3 loop spans 15 amino acids. The CDR3 region is CASTKSTSAYNEQFF. In DNA form, the CDR3 reads TGTGCCAGCACAAAGAGCACTAGCGCCTACAATGAGCAGTTCTTC.

This clonotype was picked up many times. This chain connects TRBV28 to TRBJ2-3, with 9 nucleotides matching TRBD2. CDR3 length: 16 residues. CDR1 and CDR2 (germline): MDHEN, SYDVKM. Germline trimming cut 3 bases from V and 1 base from J; bases unmatched to any gene: 5. Here the CDR3 reads CASSFERGVGTDTQYF. For the CDR3, the DNA is TGTGCCAGCAGTTTTGAGCGGGGGGTGGGCACAGATACGCAGTATTTT.

This clonotype appeared a few times. The chain is built from TRBV20-1 and TRBJ1-2; D gene uncertain. This CDR3 region has 14 residues. V lost 6 bases and J 5 bases, leaving 19 bases between the germline ends. CDR1 and CDR2 (germline): DFQATT, SNEGSKA (reference sequence). The CDR3 loop reads CSASNRDSLYGYTF. CDR3 nucleotides: TGCAGTGCCTCCAACCGGGATTCCTTGTATGGCTACACCTTC.